This TCR beta chain was sequenced for a study of CD8+ T cells in alopecia areata. Overall study: A regimen of oral tofacitinib, 5 to 10 mg twice daily, was given to treated patients.

CDR1 is MNHEY and CDR2 is SMNVEV in the germline V gene (reference sequence). The CDR3 runs 15 residues. The ends lost 6 bases at V and 3 bases at J; junction bases unmatched: 11. This clone was seen a few times. Its antigen is unknown. Study-wide results and caveats: In lesional scalp, particularly from alopecia totalis/universalis, clonality was higher than in normal scalp. Sequencing of scalp samples also captures resident alphabeta T cells of normal skin.

Isolated RNA was reverse transcribed into cDNA used as the sequencing template. Here immunoSEQ multiplex PCR was the method, and the copy in TCRdb shows in-frame clones only, minus some. The profile shows roughly 180,000 clones, 51% of them singletons. The treatment was: oral pan-JAK inhibitor, 5-10 mg twice daily. Sequenced material: CD8+ T cells sorted from blood, taken around week 52, from a patient treated with tofacitinib. V gene TRBV27 combines with J gene TRBJ2-7, with 7 bases aligning to TRBD1. This TCR was recovered from a human donor with alopecia areata. The CDR3 here is CASSFTGTALYEQYF. Here the CDR3 DNA reads TGTGCCAGCAGCTTCACCGGGACAGCACTCTACGAGCAGTACTTC.